These 29 T cell receptor beta chains share one sample of origin, sequenced in a study of blood T cells in healthy people across ages. Using a J-beta primer mix together with a sample-barcoded 5' primer, a second PCR was run for roughly 7 to 12 cycles. Via MiXCR, TCRdb re-called the 5' RACE reads, giving one row per CDR3 protein. The repertoire has roughly 2 million distinct CDR3 sequences, around 48% of them found once; the top ten carry 2.1%. Sample: blood. The receptor source for this set is a woman in her forties in good health.

Regarding this clonotype: This sequence may be a read error, since a much larger clone differs from it by one base. The V and J genes are TRBV13 and TRBJ2-5; possibly TRBD2 for D (6 bases). Germline CDR1 reads PRHDT; CDR2 reads FYEKMQ (reference sequence). The CDR3 has 15 residues. The V gene lost 1 base and the J gene lost 5 bases, with 14 bases spanning the gap. The CDR3 DNA reads TGTGCCAGCAGCTTAGCTGCGACTAGTCCGGAGACCCAGTACTTC. This sequence encodes CASSLAATSPETQYF.

For this clonotype: Relative to the germline gene, one junction end is altered; a read error may explain this. The chain carries TRBV11-2 and TRBJ1-4; unclear D gene. The CDR3 spans 12 residues. Germline V gene sequence: CDR1 SGHAT, CDR2 FQNNGV. As DNA, the CDR3 is TGTGCCAGCAGCTTATTGATTGAAAAACGGTTTTTT. Translating it yields CASSLLIEKRFF.

The chain links TRBV14 to TRBJ2-1; tentatively, D is TRBD1 or TRBD2 (5 bases each). Germline CDR1 and CDR2: SGHDN and FVKESK. Trimming removed 4 bases from V and 10 bases from J, with 14 bases in between. There are 13 residues in the CDR3. The CDR3 region has the DNA TGTGCCAGCAGCCGAAGGGATTGGGGGGAGCAGTTCTTC. Its protein is CASSRRDWGEQFF.

The table lists this clonotype with a few counts. The J gene is TRBJ2-1, the V gene TRBV7-2; no clear D gene. The J call is uncertain, as TRBJ2-7 better fits the DNA end. CDR1 is SGHTA, CDR2 FQGNSA, per germline. This CDR3 is 14 amino acids long. CDR3 region: CASSPPLSYNEQYF. The CDR3 DNA is TGTGCCAGCAGCCCTCCTCTCTCCTACAATGAGCAGTACTTC.

This clonotype was observed a handful of times. The chain joins TRBV28 to TRBJ2-5; D gene uncertain. The length of the CDR3 is 13 residues. V was clipped by 3 bases and J by 3 bases, with 8 bases between them. Germline CDR1 and CDR2: MDHEN and SYDVKM. The DNA of the CDR3 is TGTGCCAGCAGTTTGAAGGGAAAAGAGACCCAGTACTTC. It codes for CASSLKGKETQYF.

The CDR3 DNA reads TGTGCCACCATCCCAGACAGGGGGTCCTACAATGAGCAGTTCTTC. It yields the protein CATIPDRGSYNEQFF. This sequence joins TRBV6-5 and TRBJ2-1; 9 nucleotides align to TRBD1. J gave up 1 base and V 10 bases, and 8 bases lay outside the gene matches. Germline V gene data show CDR1 as MNHEY and CDR2 as SVGAGI. The CDR3 runs to 15 residues.

This chain uses TRBV7-9 with TRBJ2-7; 8 nucleotides align to TRBD1. The CDR3 length is 15 residues. Trimming took 2 bases from V and 7 from J; bases not matched to a gene: 10. Germline V gene data show CDR1 as SEHNR and CDR2 as FQNEAQ (reference sequence). CDR3 nucleotide sequence: TGTGCCAGCAGCTTACGGCAGGGGGCAGGAGGGGAGCAGTACTTC. Translating gives CASSLRQGAGGEQYF.

Only a few counts were recorded for this clonotype. The chain combines TRBV28 with TRBJ2-3, with 8 bases lining up with TRBD1. Germline assignment: CDR1 MDHEN and CDR2 SYDVKM. V lost 8 bases and J lost 1; bases outside the gene matches: 5. CDR3 length: 14 residues. The DNA of the CDR3 is TGTGCCAGCGGTGAACAGGGGGGCACAGATACGCAGTATTTT. This sequence encodes CASGEQGGTDTQYF.

The rearrangement joins TRBV28 to TRBJ1-1; D might be TRBD1 (5 bases). The CDR3 contains 16 residues. From germline, CDR1 is MDHEN and CDR2 SYDVKM. The V end lost 1 base, the J end lost 4 bases, and 16 bases lay between the germline ends. CDR3 nucleotide sequence: TGTGCCAGCAGTTTATTTGGGGCCGTTAGGGGCACTGAAGCTTTCTTT. The encoded protein is CASSLFGAVRGTEAFF.

This chain connects TRBV9 to TRBJ1-6; 9 nucleotides agree with TRBD1. The germline gives CDR1 SGDLS, CDR2 YYNGEE. After removal of 5 bases from V and 9 bases from J, the junction contained 6 bases not matched to a gene. The CDR3 covers 14 residues. The CDR3 loop is CASSVMGQGSPLHF. The CDR3 DNA sequence: TGTGCCAGCAGTGTTATGGGACAGGGTTCACCCCTCCACTTT.

CDR3 region: CASSLQSYSYNEQYF. The CDR3 coding sequence is TGTGCCAGCAGCCTCCAAAGCTACTCCTACAATGAGCAGTACTTC. The chain carries TRBV6-2 or TRBV6-3 and TRBJ2-4, with D uncertain. The ends were cut back, 6 bases at V and 13 bases at J, with 25 bases in the middle. CDR3 length: 15 residues. CDR1 and CDR2 from the germline V gene are MNHEY and SVGEGT.

This clonotype was found many times. The junction shows a germline mismatch at one end, possibly a read error. The genes are TRBV4-2 and TRBJ2-1; D may be TRBD1 (5 bases). This CDR3 region has 14 residues. Germline CDR1 and CDR2: LGHNA and YNFKEQ. DNA for the CDR3: TGTGCTAGCAGCCAGGGAAGCTCCTACAATGAGCAGTTCTTC. This translates into CASSQGSSYNEQFF.

The chain is built from TRBV7-3 and TRBJ2-5, with D possibly matching TRBD2 (5 bases). The V end was cut by 0 bases, the J end by 2 bases, with 10 bases between. The CDR3 is made up of 15 amino acids. Per germline, CDR1 SGHTA and CDR2 FQGTGA. CDR3 DNA sequence: TGTGCCAGCAGCTTAACAGCTAGCCCGCAAGAGACCCAGTACTTC. It yields the protein CASSLTASPQETQYF. The variable domain in full, completed from reference TRBV7-3 and TRBJ2-5, reads GAGVSQTPSNKVTEKGKYVELRCDPISGHTALYWYRQSLGQGPEFLIYFQGTGAADDSGLPNDRFFAVRPEGSVSTLKIQRTERGDSAVYLCASSLTASPQETQYFGPGTRLLVL.

This chain joins TRBV5-1 and TRBJ2-3; D unclear. The V gene lost 4 bases and the J gene lost 5 bases, with 14 bases spanning the gap. Germline V CDR1 and CDR2: SGHRS, YFSETQ. The CDR3 is 14 amino acids. This CDR3 reads CASSPYGVRDTQYF. CDR3 DNA: TGCGCCAGCAGCCCGTATGGGGTTAGAGATACGCAGTATTTT.

V is TRBV5-1 and J is TRBJ2-3; D gene ambiguous. V was cut by 4 bases and J by 4 bases, with 19 bases left in between. Germline lookup yields CDR1 SGHRS and CDR2 YFSETQ. The CDR3 spans 16 residues. CDR3 protein: CASSPLTGGPADTQYF. The CDR3 DNA follows: TGCGCCAGCAGCCCCCTCACTGGTGGGCCGGCAGATACGCAGTATTTT.

V is TRBV20-1 and J is TRBJ1-2; TRBD1 aligns across 11 bases. V gave up 1 base and J gave up 8 bases; unmatched junction bases: 12. Germline V gives CDR1 DFQATT, CDR2 SNEGSKA (reference sequence). This CDR3 region has 16 residues. Here the CDR3 DNA reads TGCAGTGCTAGAGTTCAGGGGACAGGGGGGGAGCGAGGCTACACCTTC. Translated, it gives CSARVQGTGGERGYTF.

V gene TRBV10-1 combines with J gene TRBJ2-3; 7 bases match TRBD1. Germline V CDR1 and CDR2: WNHNN, SYGVQD (reference sequence). The CDR3 runs to 15 residues. The trim removed 4 bases at V and 3 bases at J, leaving 7 bases unmatched. CDR3 sequence: CASSGRTGATDTQYF. CDR3 sequence (DNA): TGCGCCAGCAGTGGACGGACAGGCGCGACAGATACGCAGTATTTT.

For the CDR3, the DNA is TGTGCCAGCAGCTTAGTTATTGCCGGGGAGCTGTTTTTT. This codes for CASSLVIAGELFF. This sequence joins TRBV7-2 and TRBJ2-2, with unresolved D. V gave up 1 base and J gave up 6 bases, with 6 bases separating them. CDR1 and CDR2 from the germline V gene are SGHTA and FQGNSA. CDR3 length equals 13 residues.

The V and J genes are TRBV7-2 and TRBJ2-1; a possible D gene is TRBD2 (5 bases). The CDR3 has 15 amino acids. V lost 2 bases and J 8 bases, leaving 16 bases between the germline ends. In germline, CDR1 is SGHTA, CDR2 FQGNSA. CDR3 coding DNA: TGTGCCAGCAGCTTATATAGTGCTAGCTCCGATGAGCAGTTCTTC. Its protein is CASSLYSASSDEQFF.

This clonotype was seen more than once but under ten times. The rearrangement links TRBV12-3 or TRBV12-4 to TRBJ1-2; maybe TRBD1 (5 bases). The CDR3 is 13 residues long. The V and J ends lost 5 bases and 4 bases respectively, with 11 bases between them. CDR3 sequence: CASSPDSAYGYTF. The CDR3, as DNA: TGTGCCAGCAGTCCCGACAGCGCCTATGGCTACACCTTC.

There are a few counts of this clonotype. The chain is built from TRBV7-9 and TRBJ1-2, with 8 positions matching TRBD1. V was clipped by 7 bases and J by 3 bases; unmatched bases: 4. Germline CDR1 and CDR2: SEHNR and FQNEAQ (reference sequence). CDR3 length equals 13 residues. This CDR3 reads CASTLTGDYGYTF. CDR3 nucleotides: TGTGCCAGCACTCTGACAGGGGACTATGGCTACACCTTC.

This clonotype has a handful of counts. V is TRBV12-3 or TRBV12-4 and J is TRBJ2-6; maybe TRBD1 (5 bases). With 5 bases removed from V and 0 bases from J, the gap between germline ends came to 17 bases. The CDR3 is made up of 18 amino acids. The CDR3 region has the DNA TGTGCCAGCAGTCTCTGGACACCCGAGGACTCTGGGGCCAACGTCCTGACTTTC. This codes for CASSLWTPEDSGANVLTF.

The rearrangement links TRBV7-9 to TRBJ1-1; no clear D. Germline CDR1 is SEHNR and CDR2 is FQNEAQ (reference sequence). V dropped 1 base and J dropped 3 bases, with 15 bases sitting between them. The CDR3 extends over 16 amino acids. CDR3 sequence (DNA): TGTGCCAGCAGCTTAGTTCACCCCAATGGGTACACTGAAGCTTTCTTT. This sequence encodes CASSLVHPNGYTEAFF.

The chain employs TRBV7-8 and TRBJ2-5, with D possibly matching TRBD1 (5 bases). Deletions cut 2 bases from V and 2 bases from J, with 12 bases between. This CDR3 has 15 amino acids. Germline V gene sequence: CDR1 SGHVS, CDR2 FQNEAQ. The CDR3 protein is CASSLSSRTQETQYF. The CDR3, as DNA: TGTGCCAGCAGCTTATCGTCCCGGACACAAGAGACCCAGTACTTC. The whole variable domain, remainder taken from reference TRBV7-8 and TRBJ2-5, is GAGVSQSPRYKVAKRGQDVALRCDPISGHVSLFWYQQALGQGPEFLTYFQNEAQLDKSGLPSDRFFAERPEGSVSTLKIQRTQQEDSAVYLCASSLSSRTQETQYFGPGTRLLVL.

The chain carries TRBV7-6 and TRBJ2-3, with 7 bases fitting TRBD1. The germline gives CDR1 SGHVS, CDR2 FNYEAQ. The CDR3 consists of 17 residues. V shed 6 bases, J shed 1 base, and the junction held 13 bases outside the gene matches. CDR3 DNA sequence: TGTGCCAGCAGGAAGCGACAACAGGGGTTTGGCACAGATACGCAGTATTTT. As protein: CASRKRQQGFGTDTQYF.

The chain recombines TRBV20-1 with TRBJ2-1; 7 nucleotides line up with TRBD2. Germline CDR1 and CDR2: DFQATT and SNEGSKA (reference sequence). This CDR3 has 14 amino acids. V lost 1 base and J lost 4; bases outside the gene matches: 4. In DNA, the CDR3 is TGCAGTGCTAGAGCGGGGGGAGGTTACAATGAGCAGTTCTTC. Protein product: CSARAGGGYNEQFF.

V usage is TRBV24-1 and J usage is TRBJ2-6, with D tentatively TRBD2 (6 bases). V was shortened by 11 bases and J by 0 bases, with 19 bases between the two germline ends. The CDR3 totals 17 residues. Germline CDR1 reads KGHDR; CDR2 reads SFDVKD. CDR3 bases: TGTGCCATTAAGGCGGGGAGTCCGAGCTCTGGGGCCAACGTCCTGACTTTC. Translating it yields CAIKAGSPSSGANVLTF.

The rearrangement uses TRBV3-1 and TRBJ1-6, with 9 bases matching TRBD1. In germline, CDR1 is LGHDT, CDR2 YNNKEL (reference sequence). With 6 bases clipped from V and 4 bases from J, the junction kept 7 bases outside the gene matches. CDR3 length: 16 residues. The CDR3 region is CASRPQGAGYNSPLHF. CDR3 DNA sequence: TGTGCCAGCAGACCACAGGGGGCTGGATATAATTCACCCCTCCACTTT. The full variable domain, completed using reference TRBV3-1 and TRBJ1-6, is DTAVSQTPKYLVTQMGNDKSIKCEQNLGHDTMYWYKQDSKKFLKIMFSYNNKELIINETVPNRFSPKSPDKAHLNLHINSLELGDSAVYFCASRPQGAGYNSPLHFGNGTRLTVT.

The CDR3 spells CSARTMGLNYGYTF. For the CDR3, the DNA is TGCAGTGCTAGGACTATGGGGCTTAACTATGGCTACACCTTC. V is TRBV20-1 and J is TRBJ1-2, with D perhaps matching TRBD1 (5 bases). CDR1 is DFQATT and CDR2 is SNEGSKA in the germline V gene (reference sequence). V was trimmed by 3 bases and J by 1 base, leaving 12 bases between them. The CDR3 is 14 amino acids.